Following are 11 T cell receptor beta chains from one sample sequenced in a study of blood T cell repertoires in COVID-19. This table comes from immunoSEQ multiplex PCR, and its TCRdb copy is limited to in-frame clones, with some not included. The table includes around 160,000 clones, around 80% detected once. Sequencing used peripheral blood. The receptors derive from a human donor in a cohort sampled during active COVID-19.

The chain has TRBV4-3 and TRBJ1-1, with TRBD1 matching over 8 bases. This CDR3 has 14 amino acids. Per the germline V gene, CDR1 is LGHNA and CDR2 is YSLEER. V was pared by 1 base and J by 5 bases, with 3 bases of the junction left unmatched. CDR3 residues: CASSQGTGRTEAFF. The CDR3 DNA reads as TGCGCCAGCAGCCAAGGGACAGGGCGTACTGAAGCTTTCTTT.

This clone has a single count. This chain joins TRBV5-4 and TRBJ1-2; 7 nucleotides align to TRBD1. The CDR3 is made up of 14 amino acids. Germline V gene sequence: CDR1 SGHNT, CDR2 YYREEE (reference sequence). J lost 4 bases, V lost 3 bases, and 6 bases had no gene match. The CDR3 here is CASSWDSAGYGYTF. The CDR3 bases are TGTGCCAGCAGCTGGGACAGTGCTGGCTATGGCTACACCTTC.

The chain joins TRBV2 to TRBJ1-5, with D uncertain. The CDR3 has 14 amino acids. V was trimmed by 3 bases and J by 3 bases, leaving 9 bases between them. Germline lookup yields CDR1 SNHLY and CDR2 FYNNEI. CDR3 protein: CASSEGQVNQPQHF. CDR3 coding DNA: TGTGCCAGCAGTGAGGGTCAGGTCAATCAGCCCCAGCATTTT.

This sequence joins TRBV7-6 and TRBJ1-2; no clear D gene. Trimming pared 1 base from V and 8 bases from J, leaving 14 bases between. The CDR3 length is 14 residues. CDR1 is SGHVS and CDR2 is FNYEAQ in the germline V gene. DNA of the CDR3: TGTGCCAGCAGCTTAGAGGGTAAACGGAGGGGCTACACCTTC. This translates into CASSLEGKRRGYTF.

The V gene is TRBV6-5, the J gene TRBJ2-1; 8 bases line up with TRBD2. Germline V gene lookup returns CDR1 MNHEY and CDR2 SVGAGI. CDR3 length equals 14 residues. The ends lost 6 bases at V and 10 bases at J; junction bases unmatched: 11. The CDR3 DNA reads as TGTGCCAGCAGCCCCGGGACTAGGCCTTCCGAGCAGTTCTTC. It is translated as CASSPGTRPSEQFF.

This clone came up a few times. The gene calls are TRBV4-1 and TRBJ2-7, with 11 bases fitting TRBD1. The ends lost 1 base at V and 4 bases at J; junction bases unmatched: 3. CDR1 is MGHRA and CDR2 is YSYEKL in the germline V gene. The length of the CDR3 is 15 residues. Here the CDR3 reads CASSQGTGGWYEQYF. The DNA for the CDR3 is TGCGCCAGCAGCCAAGGGACAGGGGGCTGGTACGAGCAGTACTTC.

J is TRBJ2-3 and V is TRBV6-2 or TRBV6-3, with no clear D. The V and J ends lost 2 bases and 5 bases respectively, with 8 bases between them. The CDR3 has 13 residues. The germline V gene encodes CDR1 MNHEY and CDR2 SVGEGT. Written as DNA, the CDR3 is TGTGCCAGCAGTTACCGGCGGCGAGATACGCAGTATTTT. As protein: CASSYRRRDTQYF.

This chain connects TRBV9 to TRBJ1-6; 7 bases fit TRBD1. V was clipped by 3 bases and J by 8 bases; unmatched bases: 5. This CDR3 comprises 14 residues. Germline CDR1 and CDR2: SGDLS and YYNGEE. CDR3 sequence: CASSADRDYSPLHF. The CDR3 region has the DNA TGTGCCAGCAGCGCCGACAGGGATTATTCACCCCTCCACTTT.

J is TRBJ2-7 and V is TRBV4-2; TRBD1 agrees at 7 bases. Germline assignment: CDR1 LGHNA and CDR2 YNFKEQ. The CDR3 length is 17 residues. V shed 1 base and J 6 bases; nucleotides not matched to a gene: 15. For the CDR3, the DNA is TGTGCCAGCAGCCAAGTCGCCTCCGGGACAGTGAACGCCGAGCAGTACTTC. Its protein is CASSQVASGTVNAEQYF.

This clone has only one observation. This rearrangement joins TRBV5-6 to TRBJ1-2, with 9 bases lining up with TRBD1. The CDR3 is made up of 13 amino acids. The ends lost 4 bases at V and 8 bases at J; junction bases unmatched: 6. The germline CDR1 and CDR2 sequences are SGHDT and YYEEEE. This CDR3 is CASSGTGIHGYTF. DNA for the CDR3: TGTGCCAGCAGCGGGACAGGGATACACGGCTACACCTTC.

In nucleotides, the CDR3 is TGTGCCAGCAGTTCCCCAGTTTCCTACGAGCAGTACTTC. It is translated as CASSSPVSYEQYF. This chain uses TRBV27 with TRBJ2-7, with D unresolved. The CDR3 totals 13 residues. V dropped 4 bases and J dropped 1 base, with 8 bases sitting between them. Germline V gene lookup returns CDR1 MNHEY and CDR2 SMNVEV (reference sequence).